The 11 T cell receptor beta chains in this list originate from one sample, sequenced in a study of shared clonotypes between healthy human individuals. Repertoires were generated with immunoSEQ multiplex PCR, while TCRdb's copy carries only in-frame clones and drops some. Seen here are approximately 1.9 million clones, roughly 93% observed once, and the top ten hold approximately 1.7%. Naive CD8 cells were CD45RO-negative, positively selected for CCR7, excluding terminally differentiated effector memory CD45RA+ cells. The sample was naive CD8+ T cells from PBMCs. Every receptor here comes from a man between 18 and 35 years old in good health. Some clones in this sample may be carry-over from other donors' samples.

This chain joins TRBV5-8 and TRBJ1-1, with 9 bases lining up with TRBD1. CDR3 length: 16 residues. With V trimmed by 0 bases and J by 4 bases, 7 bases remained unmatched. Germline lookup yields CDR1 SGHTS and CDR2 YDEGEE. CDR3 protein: CASSLEQGAGGTEAFF. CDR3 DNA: TGTGCCAGCAGCTTGGAACAGGGGGCAGGGGGCACTGAAGCTTTCTTT.

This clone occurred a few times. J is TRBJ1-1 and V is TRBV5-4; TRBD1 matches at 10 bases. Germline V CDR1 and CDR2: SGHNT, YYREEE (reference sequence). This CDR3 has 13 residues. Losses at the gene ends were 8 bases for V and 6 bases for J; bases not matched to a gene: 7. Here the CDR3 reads CASMDRGFAEAFF. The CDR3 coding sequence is TGTGCCAGTATGGACAGGGGGTTCGCTGAAGCTTTCTTT.

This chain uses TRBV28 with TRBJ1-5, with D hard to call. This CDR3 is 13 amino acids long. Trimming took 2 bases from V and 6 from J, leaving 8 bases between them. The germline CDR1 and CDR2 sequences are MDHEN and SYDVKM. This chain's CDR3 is CASSLRRGQPQHF. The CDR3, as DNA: TGTGCCAGCAGTTTAAGGCGGGGTCAGCCCCAGCATTTT.

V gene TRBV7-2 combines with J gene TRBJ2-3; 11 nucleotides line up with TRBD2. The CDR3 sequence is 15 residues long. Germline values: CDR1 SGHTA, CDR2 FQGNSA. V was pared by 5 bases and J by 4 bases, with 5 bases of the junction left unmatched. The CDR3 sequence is CASSLLLAGADTQYF. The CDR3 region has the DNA TGTGCCAGCAGCCTATTACTAGCGGGAGCAGATACGCAGTATTTT. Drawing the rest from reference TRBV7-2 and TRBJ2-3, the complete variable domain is GAGVSQSPSNKVTEKGKDVELRCDPISGHTALYWYRQSLGQGLEFLIYFQGNSAPDKSGLPSDRFSAERTGGSVSTLTIQRTQQEDSAVYLCASSLLLAGADTQYFGPGTRLTVL.

This CDR3 reads CASSLKWPLKGVNQPQHF. CDR3 DNA: TGTGCCAGCAGCTTAAAATGGCCCTTAAAGGGAGTCAATCAGCCCCAGCATTTT. The chain couples TRBV11-3 to TRBJ1-5; D not certain. This CDR3 is built from 18 residues. Trimming took off 2 bases at V and 3 bases at J, with 20 bases between the two ends. The germline V gene has CDR1 SGHNT and CDR2 YENEEA.

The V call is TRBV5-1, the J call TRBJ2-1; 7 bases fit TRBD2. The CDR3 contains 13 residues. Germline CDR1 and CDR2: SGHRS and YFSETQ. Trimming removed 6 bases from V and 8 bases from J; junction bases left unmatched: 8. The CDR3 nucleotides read TGCGCCAGCATGAGGAGCGGGGTAGATGAGCAGTTCTTC. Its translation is CASMRSGVDEQFF.

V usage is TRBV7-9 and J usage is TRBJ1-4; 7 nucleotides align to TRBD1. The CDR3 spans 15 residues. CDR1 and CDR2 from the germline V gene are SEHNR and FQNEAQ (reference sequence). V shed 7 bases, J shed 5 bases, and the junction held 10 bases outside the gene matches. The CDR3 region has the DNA TGTGCCAGCACCTCAGGGGGTAGCTTCAATGAAAAACTGTTTTTT. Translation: CASTSGGSFNEKLFF. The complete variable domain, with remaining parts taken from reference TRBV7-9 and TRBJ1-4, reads DTGVSQNPRHKITKRGQNVTFRCDPISEHNRLYWYRQTLGQGPEFLTYFQNEAQLEKSRLLSDRFSAERPKGSFSTLEIQRTEQGDSAMYLCASTSGGSFNEKLFFGSGTQLSVL.

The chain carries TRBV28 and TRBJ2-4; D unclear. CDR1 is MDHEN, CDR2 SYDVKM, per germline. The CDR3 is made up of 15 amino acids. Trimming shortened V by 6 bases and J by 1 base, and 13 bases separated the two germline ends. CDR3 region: CASSPWTAAKNIQYF. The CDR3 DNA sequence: TGTGCCAGCAGCCCCTGGACCGCGGCCAAAAACATTCAGTACTTC.

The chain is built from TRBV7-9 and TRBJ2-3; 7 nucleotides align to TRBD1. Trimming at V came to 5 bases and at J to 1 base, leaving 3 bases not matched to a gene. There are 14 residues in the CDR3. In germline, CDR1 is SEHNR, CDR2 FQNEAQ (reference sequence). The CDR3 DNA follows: TGTGCCAGCAGCCCAGGGGGTGGCACAGATACGCAGTATTTT. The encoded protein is CASSPGGGTDTQYF.

The DNA for the CDR3 is TGTGCCAGCAGCTTAGAGCGGGACAACGAAGCTTTCTTT. Translating it yields CASSLERDNEAFF. The J gene is TRBJ1-1, the V gene TRBV7-3; possibly TRBD1 for D (6 bases). From germline, CDR1 is SGHTA and CDR2 FQGTGA. The CDR3 length is 13 residues. The germline V and J ends were trimmed by 2 bases and 8 bases, with 12 bases remaining between them.

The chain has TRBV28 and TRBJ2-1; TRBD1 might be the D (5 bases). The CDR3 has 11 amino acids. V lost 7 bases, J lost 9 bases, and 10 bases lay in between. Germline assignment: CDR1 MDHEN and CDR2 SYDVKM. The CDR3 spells CASTRASEQFF. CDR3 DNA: TGTGCCAGCACCAGGGCCAGTGAGCAGTTCTTC.